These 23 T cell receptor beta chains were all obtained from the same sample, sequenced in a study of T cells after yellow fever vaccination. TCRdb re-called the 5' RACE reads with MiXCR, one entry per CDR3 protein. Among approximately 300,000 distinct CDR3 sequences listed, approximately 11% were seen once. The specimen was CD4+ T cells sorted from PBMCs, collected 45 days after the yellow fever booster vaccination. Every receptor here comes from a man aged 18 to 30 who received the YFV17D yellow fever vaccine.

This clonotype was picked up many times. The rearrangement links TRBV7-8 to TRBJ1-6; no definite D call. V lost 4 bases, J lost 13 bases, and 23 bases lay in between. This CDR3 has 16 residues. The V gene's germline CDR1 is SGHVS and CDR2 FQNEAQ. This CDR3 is CASSSQNYRATGPLHF. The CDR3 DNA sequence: TGTGCCAGCAGCTCCCAAAATTACCGGGCAACGGGGCCCCTCCACTTT.

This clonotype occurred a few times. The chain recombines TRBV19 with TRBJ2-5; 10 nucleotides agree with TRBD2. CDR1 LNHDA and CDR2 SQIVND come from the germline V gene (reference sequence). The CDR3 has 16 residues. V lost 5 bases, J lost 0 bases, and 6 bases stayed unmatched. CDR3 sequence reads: CASSSVGLADQETQYF. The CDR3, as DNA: TGTGCCAGTAGTTCAGTTGGACTAGCGGACCAAGAGACCCAGTACTTC.

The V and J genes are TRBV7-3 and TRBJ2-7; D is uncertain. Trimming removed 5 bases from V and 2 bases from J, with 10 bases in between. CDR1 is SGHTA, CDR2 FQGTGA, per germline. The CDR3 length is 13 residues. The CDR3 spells CASSAGSAYEQYF. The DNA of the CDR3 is TGTGCCAGCAGCGCCGGGTCGGCCTACGAGCAGTACTTC.

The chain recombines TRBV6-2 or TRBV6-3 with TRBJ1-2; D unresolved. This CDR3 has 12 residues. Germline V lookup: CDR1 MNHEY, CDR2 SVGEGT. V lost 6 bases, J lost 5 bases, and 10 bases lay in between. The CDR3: CASSLLWYGYTF. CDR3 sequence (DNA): TGTGCCAGCAGCTTGCTTTGGTATGGCTACACCTTC.

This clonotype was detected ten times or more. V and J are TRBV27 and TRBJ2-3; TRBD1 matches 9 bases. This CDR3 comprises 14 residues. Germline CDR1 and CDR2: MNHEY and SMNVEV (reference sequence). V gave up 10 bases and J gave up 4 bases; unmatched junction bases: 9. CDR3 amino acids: CATTPGQGSDTQYF. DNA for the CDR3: TGTGCCACCACGCCGGGACAGGGATCAGATACGCAGTATTTT.

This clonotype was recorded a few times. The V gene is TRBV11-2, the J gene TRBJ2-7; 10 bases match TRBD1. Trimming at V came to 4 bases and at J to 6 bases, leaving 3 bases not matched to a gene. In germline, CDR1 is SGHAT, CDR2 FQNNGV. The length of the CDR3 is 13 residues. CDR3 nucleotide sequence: TGTGCCAGCAGCTCGGGACAGGGGAGCGAGCAGTACGTC. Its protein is CASSSGQGSEQYV.

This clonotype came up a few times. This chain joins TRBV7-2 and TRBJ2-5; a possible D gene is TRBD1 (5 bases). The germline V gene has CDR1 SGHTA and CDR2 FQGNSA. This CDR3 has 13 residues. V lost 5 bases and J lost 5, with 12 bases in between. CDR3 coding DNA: TGTGCCAGCAGCCCCAGGGTTTGGGAGACCCAGTACTTC. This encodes CASSPRVWETQYF.

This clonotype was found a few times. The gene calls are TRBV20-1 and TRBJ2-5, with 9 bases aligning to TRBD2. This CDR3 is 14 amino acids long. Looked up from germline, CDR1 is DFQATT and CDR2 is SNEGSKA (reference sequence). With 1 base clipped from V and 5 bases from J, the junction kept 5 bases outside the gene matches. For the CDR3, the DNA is TGCAGTGCTAGAGCGGCTAGCGGGGATGAGACCCAGTACTTC. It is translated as CSARAASGDETQYF.

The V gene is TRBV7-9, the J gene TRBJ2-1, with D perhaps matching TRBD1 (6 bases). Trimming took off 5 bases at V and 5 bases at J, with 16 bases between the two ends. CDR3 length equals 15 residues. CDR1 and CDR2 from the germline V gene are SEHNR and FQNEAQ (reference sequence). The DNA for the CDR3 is TGTGCCAGCAGCACGGCAGGGGCCTTCGACAATGAGCAGTTCTTC. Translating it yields CASSTAGAFDNEQFF.

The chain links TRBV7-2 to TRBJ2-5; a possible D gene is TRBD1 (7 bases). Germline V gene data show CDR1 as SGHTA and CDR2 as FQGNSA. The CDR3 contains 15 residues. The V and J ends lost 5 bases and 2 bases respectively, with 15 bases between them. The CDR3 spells CASSPGRGRQETQYF. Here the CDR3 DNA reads TGTGCCAGCAGCCCTGGCAGGGGGAGGCAAGAGACCCAGTACTTC.

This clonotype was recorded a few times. The CDR3 reads CASRKDSYEQYF. The CDR3, as DNA: TGTGCCAGCAGGAAGGACTCCTACGAGCAGTACTTC. This chain links TRBV2 with TRBJ2-7, with D unclear. Germline CDR1 SNHLY, CDR2 FYNNEI. Trimming cost V 6 bases and J 0 bases, with 6 bases left between them. The CDR3 has 12 residues.

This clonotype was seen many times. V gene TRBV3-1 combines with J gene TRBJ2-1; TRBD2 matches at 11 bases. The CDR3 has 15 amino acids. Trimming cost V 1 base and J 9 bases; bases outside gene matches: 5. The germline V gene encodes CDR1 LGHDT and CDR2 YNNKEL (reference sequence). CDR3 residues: CASSQGYGTSGEQFF. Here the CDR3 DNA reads TGTGCCAGCAGCCAAGGATACGGGACTAGCGGTGAGCAGTTCTTC.

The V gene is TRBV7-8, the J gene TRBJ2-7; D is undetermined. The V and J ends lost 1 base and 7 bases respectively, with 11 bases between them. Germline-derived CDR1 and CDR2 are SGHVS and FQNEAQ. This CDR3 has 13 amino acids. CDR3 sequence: CASSLDRYGEQYV. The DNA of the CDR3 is TGTGCCAGCAGCTTAGACCGTTACGGGGAGCAGTACGTC.

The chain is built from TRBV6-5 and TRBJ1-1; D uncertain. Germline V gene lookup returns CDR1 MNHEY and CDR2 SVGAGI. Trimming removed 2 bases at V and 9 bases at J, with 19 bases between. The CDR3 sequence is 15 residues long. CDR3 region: CASSYAAGPIIKAFF. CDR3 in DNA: TGTGCCAGCAGTTACGCAGCCGGACCGATAATCAAAGCTTTCTTT.

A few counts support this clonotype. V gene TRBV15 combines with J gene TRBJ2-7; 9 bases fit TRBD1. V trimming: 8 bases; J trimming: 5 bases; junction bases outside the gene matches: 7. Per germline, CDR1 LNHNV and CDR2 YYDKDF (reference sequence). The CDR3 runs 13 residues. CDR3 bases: TGTGCCACCTCGGGGACAGGGTCCCACGAGCAGTACTTC. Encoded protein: CATSGTGSHEQYF.

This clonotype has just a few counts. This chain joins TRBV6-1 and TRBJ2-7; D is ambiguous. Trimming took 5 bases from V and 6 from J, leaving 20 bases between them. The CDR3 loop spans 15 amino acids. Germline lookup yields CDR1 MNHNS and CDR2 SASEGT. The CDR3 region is CASSYGMIQVGEQYF. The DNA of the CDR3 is TGTGCCAGCAGTTACGGTATGATCCAAGTAGGCGAGCAGTACTTC.

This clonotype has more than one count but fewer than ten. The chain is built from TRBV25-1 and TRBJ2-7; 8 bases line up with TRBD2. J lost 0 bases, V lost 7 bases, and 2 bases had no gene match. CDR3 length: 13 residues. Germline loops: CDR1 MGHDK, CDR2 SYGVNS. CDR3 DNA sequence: TGTGCCAGCAACGGGGGGGTCTCCTACGAGCAGTACTTC. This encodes CASNGGVSYEQYF.

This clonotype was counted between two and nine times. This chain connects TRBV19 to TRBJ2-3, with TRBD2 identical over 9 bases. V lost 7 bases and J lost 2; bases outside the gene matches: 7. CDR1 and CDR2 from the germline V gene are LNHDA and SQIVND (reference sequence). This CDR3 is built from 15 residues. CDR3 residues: CASTDSGRYTDTQYF. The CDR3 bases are TGTGCCAGTACGGATAGCGGGAGATACACAGATACGCAGTATTTT.

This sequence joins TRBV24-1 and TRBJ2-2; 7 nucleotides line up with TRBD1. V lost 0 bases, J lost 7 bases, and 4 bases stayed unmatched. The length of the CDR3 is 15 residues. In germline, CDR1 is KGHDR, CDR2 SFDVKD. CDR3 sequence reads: CATSDLRRGIGELFF. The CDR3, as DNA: TGTGCCACCAGTGATTTGCGCAGGGGGATCGGGGAGCTGTTTTTT.

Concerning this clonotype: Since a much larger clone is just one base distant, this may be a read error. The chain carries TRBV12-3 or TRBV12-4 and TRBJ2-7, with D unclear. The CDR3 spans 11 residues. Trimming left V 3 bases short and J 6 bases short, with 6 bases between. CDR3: CASSFMAEQYF. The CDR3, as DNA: TGTGCCAGCAGTTTTATGGCCGAGCAGTACTTC.

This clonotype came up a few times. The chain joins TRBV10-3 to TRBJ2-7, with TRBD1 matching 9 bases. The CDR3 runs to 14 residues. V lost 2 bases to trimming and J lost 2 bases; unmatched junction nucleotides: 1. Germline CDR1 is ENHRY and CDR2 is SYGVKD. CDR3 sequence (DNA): TGTGCCATCAGTGAGGGGACAGGGCCCTACGAGCAGTACTTC. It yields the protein CAISEGTGPYEQYF.

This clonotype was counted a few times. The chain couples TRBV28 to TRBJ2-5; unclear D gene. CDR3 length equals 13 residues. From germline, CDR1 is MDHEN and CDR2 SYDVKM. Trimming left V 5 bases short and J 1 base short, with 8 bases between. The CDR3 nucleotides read TGTGCCAGCAGTCCCAGGATCCAAGAGACCCAGTACTTC. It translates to CASSPRIQETQYF.

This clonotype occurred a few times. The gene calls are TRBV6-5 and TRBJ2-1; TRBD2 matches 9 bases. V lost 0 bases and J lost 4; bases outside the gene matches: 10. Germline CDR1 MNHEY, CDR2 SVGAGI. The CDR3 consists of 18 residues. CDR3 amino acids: CASSYSASGVSIYNEQFF. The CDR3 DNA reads TGTGCCAGCAGTTACTCCGCTAGCGGGGTATCAATATACAATGAGCAGTTCTTC.